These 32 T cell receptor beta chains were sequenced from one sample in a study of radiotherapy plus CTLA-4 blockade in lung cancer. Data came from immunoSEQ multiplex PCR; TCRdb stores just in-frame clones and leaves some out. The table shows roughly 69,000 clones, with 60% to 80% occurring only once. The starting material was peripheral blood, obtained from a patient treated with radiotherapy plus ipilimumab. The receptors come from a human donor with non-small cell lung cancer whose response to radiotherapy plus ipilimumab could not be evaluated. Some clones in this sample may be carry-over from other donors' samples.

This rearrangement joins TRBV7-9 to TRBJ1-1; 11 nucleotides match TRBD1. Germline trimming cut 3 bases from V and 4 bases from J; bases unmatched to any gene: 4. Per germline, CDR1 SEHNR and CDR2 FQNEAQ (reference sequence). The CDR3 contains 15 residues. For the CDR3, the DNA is TGTGCCAGCAGCTTCTCCGGACAGGGGGCCACTGAAGCTTTCTTT. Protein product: CASSFSGQGATEAFF.

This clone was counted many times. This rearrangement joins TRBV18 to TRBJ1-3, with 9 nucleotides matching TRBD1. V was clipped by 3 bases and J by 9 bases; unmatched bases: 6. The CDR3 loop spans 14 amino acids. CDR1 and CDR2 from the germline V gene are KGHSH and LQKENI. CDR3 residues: CASSPDRGTGTIYF. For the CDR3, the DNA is TGTGCCAGCTCACCTGACAGGGGGACCGGCACCATATATTTT.

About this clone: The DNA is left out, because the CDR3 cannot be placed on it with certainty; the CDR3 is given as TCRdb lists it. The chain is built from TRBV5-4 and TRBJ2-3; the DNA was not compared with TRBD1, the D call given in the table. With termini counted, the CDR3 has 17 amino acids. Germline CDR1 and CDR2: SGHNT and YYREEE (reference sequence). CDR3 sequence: CASSFGPGGRSTDTQYF.

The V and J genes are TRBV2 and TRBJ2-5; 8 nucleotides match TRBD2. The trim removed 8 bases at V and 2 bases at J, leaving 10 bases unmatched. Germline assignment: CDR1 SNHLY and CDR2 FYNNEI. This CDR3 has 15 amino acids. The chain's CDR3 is CASPLRAGEQETQYF. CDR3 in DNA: TGTGCCAGCCCCCTGCGAGCGGGGGAACAAGAGACCCAGTACTTC.

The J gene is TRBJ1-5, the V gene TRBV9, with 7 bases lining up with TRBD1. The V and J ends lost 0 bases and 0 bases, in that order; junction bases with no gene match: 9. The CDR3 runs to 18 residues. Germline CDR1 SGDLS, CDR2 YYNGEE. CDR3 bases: TGTGCCAGCAGCGTAGACCCGGGACAGACCTTTAGCAATCAGCCCCAGCATTTT. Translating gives CASSVDPGQTFSNQPQHF.

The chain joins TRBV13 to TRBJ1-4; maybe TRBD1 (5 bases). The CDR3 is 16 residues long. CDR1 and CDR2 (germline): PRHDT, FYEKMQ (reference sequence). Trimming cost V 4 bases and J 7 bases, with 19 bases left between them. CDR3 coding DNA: TGTGCCAGCAGCTCCGCTTGGGCGGGGACGAGTGAAAAACTGTTTTTT. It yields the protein CASSSAWAGTSEKLFF.

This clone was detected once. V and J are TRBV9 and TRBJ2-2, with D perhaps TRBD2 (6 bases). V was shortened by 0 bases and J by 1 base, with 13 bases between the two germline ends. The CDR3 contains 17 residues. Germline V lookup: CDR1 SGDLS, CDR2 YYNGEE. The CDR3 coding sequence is TGTGCCAGCAGCGTAGTAGGGGTAGCGGTGAACACCGGGGAGCTGTTTTTT. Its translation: CASSVVGVAVNTGELFF.

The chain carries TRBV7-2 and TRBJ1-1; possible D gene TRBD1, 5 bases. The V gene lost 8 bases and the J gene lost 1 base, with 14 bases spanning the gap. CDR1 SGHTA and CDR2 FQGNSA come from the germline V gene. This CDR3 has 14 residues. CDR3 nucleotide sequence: TGTGCCAGCGACTTCGGGGGAGCGAACACTGAAGCTTTCTTT. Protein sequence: CASDFGGANTEAFF.

CDR3 sequence reads: CASSWSLAANTGELFF. CDR3 coding DNA: TGTGCCAGCAGTTGGTCCCTAGCGGCGAACACCGGGGAGCTGTTTTTT. The V call is TRBV6-5, the J call TRBJ2-2, with 7 bases that match TRBD2. The germline CDR1 and CDR2 sequences are MNHEY and SVGAGI. Trimming at V came to 4 bases and at J to 0 bases, leaving 5 bases not matched to a gene. The CDR3 covers 16 residues.

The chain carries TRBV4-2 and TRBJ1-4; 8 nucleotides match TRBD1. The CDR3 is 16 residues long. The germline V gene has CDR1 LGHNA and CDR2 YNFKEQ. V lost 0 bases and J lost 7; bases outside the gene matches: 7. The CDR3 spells CASSQDAGGYGEKLFF. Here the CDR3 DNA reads TGTGCCAGCAGCCAAGACGCAGGGGGCTATGGTGAAAAACTGTTTTTT.

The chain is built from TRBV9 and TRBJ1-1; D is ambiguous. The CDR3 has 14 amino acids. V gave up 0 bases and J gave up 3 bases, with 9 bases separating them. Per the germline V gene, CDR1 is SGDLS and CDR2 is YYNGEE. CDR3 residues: CASSVALAHTEAFF. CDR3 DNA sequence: TGTGCCAGCAGCGTAGCTCTAGCCCACACTGAAGCTTTCTTT.

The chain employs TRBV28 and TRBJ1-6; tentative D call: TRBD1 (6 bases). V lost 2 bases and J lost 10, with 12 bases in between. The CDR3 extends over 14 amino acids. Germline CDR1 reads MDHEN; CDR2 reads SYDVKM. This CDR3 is CASSLGGRGSPLHF. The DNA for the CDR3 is TGTGCCAGCAGTTTAGGGGGCAGAGGCTCACCCCTCCACTTT.

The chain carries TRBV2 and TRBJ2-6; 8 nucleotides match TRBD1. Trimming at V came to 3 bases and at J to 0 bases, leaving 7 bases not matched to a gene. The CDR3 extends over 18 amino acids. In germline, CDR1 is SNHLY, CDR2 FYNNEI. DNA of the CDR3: TGTGCCAGCAGTGACCAGGGACAGGATGCCTCTGGGGCCAACGTCCTGACTTTC. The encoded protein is CASSDQGQDASGANVLTF.

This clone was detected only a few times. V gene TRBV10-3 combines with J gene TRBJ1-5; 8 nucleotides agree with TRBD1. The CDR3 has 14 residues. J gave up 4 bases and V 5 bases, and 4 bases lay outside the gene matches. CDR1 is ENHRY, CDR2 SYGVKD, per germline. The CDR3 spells CAISTTGANQPQHF. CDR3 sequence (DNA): TGTGCCATCAGTACGACAGGGGCTAATCAGCCCCAGCATTTT.

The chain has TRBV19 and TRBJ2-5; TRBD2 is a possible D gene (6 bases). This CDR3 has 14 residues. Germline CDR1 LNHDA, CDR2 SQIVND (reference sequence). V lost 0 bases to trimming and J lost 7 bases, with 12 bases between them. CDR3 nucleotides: TGTGCCAGTAGTATAGAAGGAGGGCCAGGGACCCAGTACTTC. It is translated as CASSIEGGPGTQYF.

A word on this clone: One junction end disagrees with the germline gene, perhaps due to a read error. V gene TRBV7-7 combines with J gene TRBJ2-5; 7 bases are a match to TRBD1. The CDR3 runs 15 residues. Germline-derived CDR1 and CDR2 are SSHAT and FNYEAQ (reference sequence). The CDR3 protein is CASSLAEQGVETQYF. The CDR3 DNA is TGTGCTAGCAGCTTAGCCGAGCAGGGGGTTGAGACCCAGTACTTC.

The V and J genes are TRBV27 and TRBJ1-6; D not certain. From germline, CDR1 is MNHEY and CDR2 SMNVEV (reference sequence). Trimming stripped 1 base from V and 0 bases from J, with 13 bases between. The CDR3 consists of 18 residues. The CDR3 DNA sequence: TGTGCCAGCAGTTTATGGGCTCCGGGGAGCTCCTATAATTCACCCCTCCACTTT. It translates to CASSLWAPGSSYNSPLHF.

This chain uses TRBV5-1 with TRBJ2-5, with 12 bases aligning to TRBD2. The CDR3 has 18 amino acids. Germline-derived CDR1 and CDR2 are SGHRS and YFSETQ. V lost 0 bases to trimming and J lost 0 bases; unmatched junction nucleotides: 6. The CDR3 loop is CASSLGTSGDLYQETQYF. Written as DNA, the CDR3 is TGCGCCAGCAGCTTGGGGACTAGCGGGGACCTGTACCAAGAGACCCAGTACTTC.

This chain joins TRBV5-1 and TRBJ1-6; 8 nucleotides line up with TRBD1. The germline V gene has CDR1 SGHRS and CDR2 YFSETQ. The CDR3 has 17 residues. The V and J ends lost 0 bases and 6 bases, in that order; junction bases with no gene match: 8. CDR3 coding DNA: TGCGCCAGCAGCTTGGCCGGGACAGGTTCGCCTAATTCACCCCTCCACTTT. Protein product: CASSLAGTGSPNSPLHF.

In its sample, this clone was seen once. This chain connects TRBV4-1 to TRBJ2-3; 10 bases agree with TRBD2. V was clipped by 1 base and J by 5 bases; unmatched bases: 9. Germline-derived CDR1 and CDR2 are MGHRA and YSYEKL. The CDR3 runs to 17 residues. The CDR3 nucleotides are TGCGCCAGCAGCCAAGGCAAAGCGGGGGGGAAGGGAGATACGCAGTATTTT. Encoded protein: CASSQGKAGGKGDTQYF.

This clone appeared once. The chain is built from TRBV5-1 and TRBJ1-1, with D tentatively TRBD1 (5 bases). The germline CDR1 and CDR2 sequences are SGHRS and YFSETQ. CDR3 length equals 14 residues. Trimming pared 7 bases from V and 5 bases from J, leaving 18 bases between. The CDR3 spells CASGERPGETEAFF. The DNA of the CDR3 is TGCGCCAGCGGGGAGCGGCCGGGGGAAACTGAAGCTTTCTTT.

CDR3 bases: TGTGCCAGTAGCGGGGACAGGGGGCAGGGTGAGCAGTTCTTC. Translating gives CASSGDRGQGEQFF. The V and J genes are TRBV19 and TRBJ2-1, with TRBD1 matching over 12 bases. V dropped 6 bases and J dropped 9; count of bases not matched to a gene: 6. Germline values: CDR1 LNHDA, CDR2 SQIVND (reference sequence). The CDR3 is 14 amino acids.

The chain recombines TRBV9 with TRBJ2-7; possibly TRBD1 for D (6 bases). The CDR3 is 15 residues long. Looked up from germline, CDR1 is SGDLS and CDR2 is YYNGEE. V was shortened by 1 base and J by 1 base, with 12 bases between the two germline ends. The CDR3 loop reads CASSVRDTRSYEQYF. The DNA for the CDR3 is TGTGCCAGCAGCGTACGGGACACTCGGTCCTACGAGCAGTACTTC.

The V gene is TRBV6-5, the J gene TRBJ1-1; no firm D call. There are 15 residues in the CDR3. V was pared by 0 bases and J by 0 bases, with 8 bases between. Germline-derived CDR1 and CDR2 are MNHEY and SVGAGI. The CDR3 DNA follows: TGTGCCAGCAGTTACTCGGGCAGGATGAACACTGAAGCTTTCTTT. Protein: CASSYSGRMNTEAFF.

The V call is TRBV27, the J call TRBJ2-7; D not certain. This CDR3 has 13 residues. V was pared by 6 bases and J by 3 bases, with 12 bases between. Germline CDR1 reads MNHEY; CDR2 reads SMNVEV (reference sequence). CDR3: CASSLINGYEQYF. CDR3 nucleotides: TGTGCCAGCAGCCTTATAAACGGCTACGAGCAGTACTTC.

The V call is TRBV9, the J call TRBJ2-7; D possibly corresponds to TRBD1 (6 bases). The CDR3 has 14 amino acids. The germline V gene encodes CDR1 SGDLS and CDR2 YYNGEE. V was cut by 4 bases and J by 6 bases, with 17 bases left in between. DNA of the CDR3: TGTGCCAGCAGCCCCCGAACAGGGATAGGCGAGCAGTACTTC. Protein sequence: CASSPRTGIGEQYF.

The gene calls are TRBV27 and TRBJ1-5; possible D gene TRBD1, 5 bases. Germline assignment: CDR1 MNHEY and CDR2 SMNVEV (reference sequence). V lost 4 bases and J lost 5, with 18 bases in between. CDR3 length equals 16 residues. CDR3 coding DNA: TGTGCCAGCAGTTCCAATATAATGCTAGGGGATCAGCCCCAGCATTTT. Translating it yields CASSSNIMLGDQPQHF.

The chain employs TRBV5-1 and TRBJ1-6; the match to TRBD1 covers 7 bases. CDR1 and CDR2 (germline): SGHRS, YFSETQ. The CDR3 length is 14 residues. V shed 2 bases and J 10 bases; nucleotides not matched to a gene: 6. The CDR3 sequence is CASSFRGDGSPLHF. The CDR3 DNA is TGCGCCAGCAGCTTCAGGGGGGACGGGTCACCCCTCCACTTT.

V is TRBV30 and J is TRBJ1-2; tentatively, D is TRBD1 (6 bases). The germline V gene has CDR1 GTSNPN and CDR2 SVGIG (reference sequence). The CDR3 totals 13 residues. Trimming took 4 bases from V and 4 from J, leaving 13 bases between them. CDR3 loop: CAWTTGSRYGYTF. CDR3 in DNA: TGTGCCTGGACTACAGGGAGCCGCTATGGCTACACCTTC.

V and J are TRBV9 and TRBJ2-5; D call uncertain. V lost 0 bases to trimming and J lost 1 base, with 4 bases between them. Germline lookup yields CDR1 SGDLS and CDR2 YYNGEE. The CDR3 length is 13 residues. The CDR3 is CASSVAGQETQYF. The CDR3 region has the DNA TGTGCCAGCAGCGTAGCAGGCCAAGAGACCCAGTACTTC. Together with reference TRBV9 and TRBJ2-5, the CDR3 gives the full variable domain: DSGVTQTPKHLITATGQRVTLRCSPRSGDLSVYWYQQSLDQGLQFLIQYYNGEERAKGNILERFSAQQFPDLHSELNLSSLELGDSALYFCASSVAGQETQYFGPGTRLLVL.

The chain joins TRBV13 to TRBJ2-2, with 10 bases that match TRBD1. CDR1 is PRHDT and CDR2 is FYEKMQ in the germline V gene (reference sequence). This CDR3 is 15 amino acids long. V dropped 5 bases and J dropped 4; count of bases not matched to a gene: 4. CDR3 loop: CASSPRQGATGELFF. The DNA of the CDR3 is TGTGCCAGCAGCCCTCGACAGGGGGCCACCGGGGAGCTGTTTTTT.

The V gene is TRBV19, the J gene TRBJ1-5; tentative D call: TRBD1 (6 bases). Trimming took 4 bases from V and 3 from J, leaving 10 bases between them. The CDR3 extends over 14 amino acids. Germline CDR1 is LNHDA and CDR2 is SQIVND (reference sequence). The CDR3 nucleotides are TGTGCCAGTAGTACTGGACAGTACAATCAGCCCCAGCATTTT. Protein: CASSTGQYNQPQHF.